This passage covers 14 T cell receptor beta chains from one sample sequenced in a study of T cell responses to AZD1222 COVID-19 vaccine (dated by TCRdb to the early 2020s). The method was the immunoSEQ multiplex PCR assay. Here the immuneACCESS table is served through TCRdb, limited to in-frame sequences with V and J called. Missing clones are a known gap in these copies; in checked studies unresolved V genes cover under half, and the rest lacks a known reason. This sample has around 130,000 clones in its table, and roughly 92% of those were observed once. Roughly 3.9% of the sample is taken by the ten largest. The time point label of this sample denotes: about 28 days (+/-7) after the second vaccine dose. The source was peripheral blood, collected 28 days after the second AZD1222 dose. The source of these receptors is an adult who received the AZD1222 COVID-19 vaccine.

This clone is classed as medium-sized (0.01 to 0.1%). The V call is TRBV7-9, the J call TRBJ2-1; D possibly corresponds to TRBD2 (7 bases). Trimming pared 7 bases from V and 7 bases from J, leaving 20 bases between. Germline lookup yields CDR1 SEHNR and CDR2 FQNEAQ (reference sequence). This CDR3 is built from 15 residues. The CDR3 DNA reads TGTGCCAGCACCCCGGAAACAGGGACTATGAATGAGCAGTTCTTC. Its translation: CASTPETGTMNEQFF.

The chain links TRBV7-9 to TRBJ1-2; D not resolved. The ends were cut back, 5 bases at V and 4 bases at J, with 8 bases in the middle. Germline lookup yields CDR1 SEHNR and CDR2 FQNEAQ (reference sequence). The CDR3 is 12 residues long. CDR3 residues: CASSAELYGYTF. The CDR3 DNA follows: TGTGCCAGCAGCGCCGAACTCTATGGCTACACCTTC.

CDR3 amino acids: CASIDRGGVGGYTF. Written as DNA, the CDR3 is TGTGCCAGCATCGACAGGGGGGGAGTAGGTGGCTACACCTTC. This chain connects TRBV5-4 to TRBJ1-2, with 9 nucleotides matching TRBD1. The germline V gene has CDR1 SGHNT and CDR2 YYREEE (reference sequence). V lost 6 bases to trimming and J lost 7 bases; unmatched junction nucleotides: 10. This CDR3 region has 14 residues.

For the CDR3, the DNA is TGCGCCAGCAGCTTGGCCGCCGGACTAGCGCGGACCGAGCAGTACTTC. This codes for CASSLAAGLARTEQYF. The rearrangement uses TRBV5-1 and TRBJ2-7; 9 bases fit TRBD2. Germline CDR1 is SGHRS and CDR2 is YFSETQ. The V gene end was trimmed by 0 bases and the J gene end by 6 bases; junction bases not matched to a gene: 10. This CDR3 comprises 16 residues.

The genes are TRBV27 and TRBJ2-1; 8 bases map to TRBD1. In germline, CDR1 is MNHEY, CDR2 SMNVEV (reference sequence). After removal of 4 bases from V and 7 bases from J, the junction contained 6 bases not matched to a gene. The CDR3 has 14 amino acids. CDR3 protein: CASSSYQGANEQFF. The CDR3 DNA follows: TGTGCCAGCAGTTCTTATCAGGGGGCGAATGAGCAGTTCTTC.

V is TRBV11-2 and J is TRBJ2-2; D possibly corresponds to TRBD1 (6 bases). V gave up 2 bases and J gave up 12 bases, with 13 bases separating them. The CDR3 spans 13 residues. Germline V gene sequence: CDR1 SGHAT, CDR2 FQNNGV. CDR3 region: CASSLNRDVQLFF. In DNA, the CDR3 is TGTGCCAGCAGCTTAAACAGGGATGTTCAGCTGTTTTTT.

The rearrangement links TRBV5-6 to TRBJ2-7, with D possibly TRBD1 on 5 matching bases. The V gene's germline CDR1 is SGHDT and CDR2 YYEEEE. This CDR3 has 11 amino acids. The germline V and J ends were trimmed by 4 bases and 7 bases, with 9 bases remaining between them. CDR3 in DNA: TGTGCCAGCAGCCAGCAGGGTGAGCAGTACTTC. This sequence encodes CASSQQGEQYF.

This chain uses TRBV7-9 with TRBJ2-3; D unclear. Between the trimmed V and J ends, which lost 4 bases and 1 base, there was a span of 18 bases. The CDR3 is 17 amino acids. Germline lookup yields CDR1 SEHNR and CDR2 FQNEAQ (reference sequence). DNA for the CDR3: TGTGCCAGCAGCTCATCCCTCATGGGGTGGGGCACAGATACGCAGTATTTT. It encodes CASSSSLMGWGTDTQYF.

This rearrangement joins TRBV4-2 to TRBJ1-1; no firm D call. The CDR3 is made up of 14 amino acids. The germline V gene encodes CDR1 LGHNA and CDR2 YNFKEQ. Deletions cut 0 bases from V and 4 bases from J, with 9 bases between. The CDR3 sequence is CASSQEAGGTEAFF. The CDR3 bases are TGTGCCAGCAGCCAAGAGGCAGGAGGCACTGAAGCTTTCTTT.

The V call is TRBV5-4, the J call TRBJ2-1; D might be TRBD2 (7 bases). This CDR3 comprises 16 residues. V lost 0 bases and J 0 bases, leaving 10 bases between the germline ends. Germline assignment: CDR1 SGHNT and CDR2 YYREEE (reference sequence). CDR3 residues: CASSLAGGRSYNEQFF. The CDR3 nucleotides read TGTGCCAGCAGCTTGGCCGGGGGGCGCTCCTACAATGAGCAGTTCTTC.

This clone was seen only once. J is TRBJ1-6 and V is TRBV7-3; D may be TRBD1 (5 bases). The CDR3 has 15 residues. Deletions cut 2 bases from V and 3 bases from J, with 8 bases between. Per germline, CDR1 SGHTA and CDR2 FQGTGA. CDR3 region: CASSLGGDYNSPLHF. CDR3 in DNA: TGTGCCAGCAGCTTAGGAGGGGACTATAATTCACCCCTCCACTTT.

The rearrangement links TRBV7-8 to TRBJ1-2; D is perhaps TRBD1 (5 bases). The CDR3 is 17 residues long. CDR1 and CDR2 (germline): SGHVS, FQNEAQ. V was trimmed by 5 bases and J by 3 bases, leaving 22 bases between them. The DNA for the CDR3 is TGTGCCAGCAGCCAGCCCGCCACCGGGACTCGTGACTATGGCTACACCTTC. Translating gives CASSQPATGTRDYGYTF.

The CDR3 loop reads CASSSGARTEAFF. The CDR3 DNA reads TGTGCCAGCAGTTCAGGGGCCCGGACTGAAGCTTTCTTT. The gene calls are TRBV7-3 and TRBJ1-1; TRBD1 might be the D (6 bases). The germline gives CDR1 SGHTA, CDR2 FQGTGA. Trimming cost V 6 bases and J 5 bases, with 13 bases left between them. CDR3 length: 13 residues. Based on the CDR3 plus reference TRBV7-3 and TRBJ1-1, the full variable domain is GAGVSQTPSNKVTEKGKYVELRCDPISGHTALYWYRQSLGQGPEFLIYFQGTGAADDSGLPNDRFFAVRPEGSVSTLKIQRTERGDSAVYLCASSSGARTEAFFGQGTRLTVV.

The chain employs TRBV19 and TRBJ2-1; 10 nucleotides match TRBD1. With 5 bases clipped from V and 8 bases from J, the junction kept 9 bases outside the gene matches. In germline, CDR1 is LNHDA, CDR2 SQIVND (reference sequence). CDR3 size: 15 residues. The CDR3 region has the DNA TGTGCCAGTAGTTTGGACAGGGGGATTTTCGATGAGCAGTTCTTC. Residues: CASSLDRGIFDEQFF.